These T cell receptor beta chains were read from a single sample in a study of CD8+CD57+ T cells in acquired aplastic anemia. Using its own MiXCR run on the reads, TCRdb lists one record per CDR3 protein. The table has about 400,000 distinct CDR3 sequences, 60% to 80% seen once. The sequenced sample consisted of sorted CD4+, CD8+, or CD8+CD57+ T cells (not recorded which) from PBMCs. These receptors came from a human donor in good health, serving as a control. CDR3s include the opening cysteine and the closing phenylalanine or tryptophan. Each record gives: V gene, J gene, clone size, D gene, CDR3 DNA, CDR3 protein. A D gene is named only where the DNA matches it firmly. Size is stated for part of the rows, as once, few or many counts, or as a class when the clone is expanded.

TRBV5-1	TRBJ2-3	-	-	TGCGCCAGCAGTTTGCCCGGGACCCCCACCGGGTTGCAGTATTTT	CASSLPGTPTGLQYF
TRBV24-1	TRBJ1-2	many	-	TGTGCCACCAGTGATACAAACTATGGCTACACCTTC	CATSDTNYGYTF
TRBV7-2	TRBJ2-7	-	-	TGTGCCAGCAGTTCGAACACCTACGGGCAGTACTTC	CASSSNTYGQYF
TRBV11-2	TRBJ2-1	-	-	TGTGCCAGCAGCCCAGGGGCGGCGGGCGTGTCTGATGAGCAGTTCTTC	CASSPGAAGVSDEQFF
TRBV5-1	TRBJ2-1	-	TRBD2	TGCGCCAGCAGCCTAGAGGGACGGGGGGGGGGGCGTGGGCAGTTCTTC	CASSLEGRGGGRGQFF
TRBV6-6	TRBJ2-3	few	TRBD2	TGTGCCAGCAGACCGGGACTAGCGGGGGGCCGGGGAGATACGCAGTATTTT	CASRPGLAGGRGDTQYF
TRBV15	TRBJ1-4	-	-	TGTGCCAGCAGCTTAGAAGGCAGCCGTAATGGAAAGCTGTTTTTT	CASSLEGSRNGKLFF
TRBV6-2/TRBV6-3	TRBJ1-1	once	-	TGTGCCAGCAGCGGTGACATCCCCACTGAAGCTTTCTTT	CASSGDIPTEAFF
TRBV5-1	TRBJ1-2	-	-	TGCGCCAGCAGCCCTGCCGTCGTGAGGGCCTATGGCTACACCTTC	CASSPAVVRAYGYTF
TRBV12-3/TRBV12-4	TRBJ2-1	many	-	TGTGCCAGCAGTTTACATGACAGCAATTATGAGCAGTTCTTC	CASSLHDSNYEQFF
TRBV10-3	TRBJ2-3	-	-	TGTGCCATCAGTGAACGTCAATCGACAGATACGCAGTATTTT	CAISERQSTDTQYF
TRBV7-3	TRBJ2-7	-	-	TGTGCCAGCAGCTTAGGACAGTCTACTGAGCAGTACTTC	CASSLGQSTEQYF
TRBV5-1	TRBJ2-5	-	-	TGCGCCAGCAGCTTGGAAGGCAGCGCTTTAGAGACCCAGTACTTC	CASSLEGSALETQYF
TRBV10-3	TRBJ2-2	-	-	TGTGCCATCAGGCCGGGGTCCGGGGAGCTGTTTTTT	CAIRPGSGELFF
TRBV7-6	TRBJ1-5	-	-	TGTGCCAGCAGCTTAGGGAGGGCGGGAAATACCCCCTACCATTTT	CASSLGRAGNTPYHF
TRBV5-4	TRBJ1-2	-	-	TGTGCCAGCAGCTACGGACCGAGCGCAGCCTATGGCTACACCTTC	CASSYGPSAAYGYTF
TRBV11-2	TRBJ2-2	-	-	TGTGCCAGCAGCTTGAGGGAGTTGGCAGTCCGAGGCACCGGGGAGCTGTTTTTT	CASSLRELAVRGTGELFF
TRBV6-1	TRBJ1-5	-	-	TGTGCCATCAGTGAGTCGGGGGGATATAGCAATCAGCCCCAGCATTTT	CAISESGGYSNQPQHF
TRBV7-8	TRBJ1-6	-	-	TGTGCCAGCAGCTCCCAGAAATACTATTGCCACACCCTCTTT	CASSSQKYYCHTLF
TRBV7-2	TRBJ1-6	once	TRBD1	TGTGCCAGCAGCCTCCAGACAGGGAAGGAAAATGAGCAGTTT	CASSLQTGKENEQF
TRBV5-1	TRBJ1-5	-	TRBD1	TGTGCCAGCAGCTTTACTAAGACAGGGGGTAATCAGCCCCAGCATTTT	CASSFTKTGGNQPQHF
TRBV20-1	TRBJ2-7	-	-	TGCAGTGCTCGTCTTGGGGAGAGGGGAGTTTACGAGCAGTACTTC	CSARLGERGVYEQYF
TRBV7-4	TRBJ2-7	-	TRBD2	TGTGCCAGCCCCAGGACTAGCGGGGGGGTAACCTACGAGCAGTACTTC	CASPRTSGGVTYEQYF
TRBV20-1	TRBJ2-5	-	-	TGCAGTGCTAGAGATGCCAGAGTTCAAGAGACCCAGTACTTC	CSARDARVQETQYF
TRBV10-3	TRBJ1-6	-	-	TGTGCCAGTAGTGCGGCCGGTTCGGATTCACCCCTCCCCTTT	CASSAAGSDSPLPF
TRBV20-1	TRBJ1-5	-	-	TGCAGTGCTAGAGGGTTGCCGAATAGCAATCAGCCCCAGCATTTT	CSARGLPNSNQPQHF
TRBV7-2	TRBJ1-5	-	-	TGTGCCAGCAGCCACGGGACACGTTGCCCTATGGCTACACATTTT	CASSHGTRCPMATHF
TRBV7-9	TRBJ1-4	-	-	TGTGCCAGCAGCATAGAAGGACAGAACACCGATACGCAGTTT	CASSIEGQNTDTQF
TRBV2	TRBJ1-6	many	TRBD1	TGTGCCAGCAGGCTGGGACAGGAAAATAATTCACCCCTCCACTTT	CASRLGQENNSPLHF
TRBV7-2	TRBJ1-3	-	-	TGTGCCAGCAGCTTCTCGACTAGTACTCGCCTCGCCCTGTATTTT	CASSFSTSTRLALYF
TRBV15	TRBJ1-1	-	-	TGTGCCAGCAGGAGTTTACAGACCCAGCAACCGCATTTT	CASRSLQTQQPHF